This TCR beta chain was obtained from a study of Tregs in tolerant kidney transplant recipients. Whole-study results and caveats: This study did not directly address biological reproducibility. Tregs expanded with activated donor B cells seemed most donor-specific.

This table comes from immunoSEQ multiplex PCR, and its TCRdb copy is limited to in-frame clones, with some not included. The sample includes about 240,000 clones, more than 65% of them seen just once. The CDR3 is 15 amino acids. Germline CDR1 reads SQVTM; CDR2 reads ANQGSEA. Unmatched junction bases numbered 13, after V lost 7 bases and J lost 5 bases. As regards this clone: Its antigen is unknown.

The sequencing input was CD4+ T cells from blood. The TCR originated in a human donor in good health. The rearrangement links TRBV29-1 to TRBJ2-1; 8 bases agree with TRBD1. The CDR3 nucleotides are TGCAGCGCCGCGCGAGGGACAGGTATAGACAATGAGCAGTTCTTC. Translation: CSAARGTGIDNEQFF.